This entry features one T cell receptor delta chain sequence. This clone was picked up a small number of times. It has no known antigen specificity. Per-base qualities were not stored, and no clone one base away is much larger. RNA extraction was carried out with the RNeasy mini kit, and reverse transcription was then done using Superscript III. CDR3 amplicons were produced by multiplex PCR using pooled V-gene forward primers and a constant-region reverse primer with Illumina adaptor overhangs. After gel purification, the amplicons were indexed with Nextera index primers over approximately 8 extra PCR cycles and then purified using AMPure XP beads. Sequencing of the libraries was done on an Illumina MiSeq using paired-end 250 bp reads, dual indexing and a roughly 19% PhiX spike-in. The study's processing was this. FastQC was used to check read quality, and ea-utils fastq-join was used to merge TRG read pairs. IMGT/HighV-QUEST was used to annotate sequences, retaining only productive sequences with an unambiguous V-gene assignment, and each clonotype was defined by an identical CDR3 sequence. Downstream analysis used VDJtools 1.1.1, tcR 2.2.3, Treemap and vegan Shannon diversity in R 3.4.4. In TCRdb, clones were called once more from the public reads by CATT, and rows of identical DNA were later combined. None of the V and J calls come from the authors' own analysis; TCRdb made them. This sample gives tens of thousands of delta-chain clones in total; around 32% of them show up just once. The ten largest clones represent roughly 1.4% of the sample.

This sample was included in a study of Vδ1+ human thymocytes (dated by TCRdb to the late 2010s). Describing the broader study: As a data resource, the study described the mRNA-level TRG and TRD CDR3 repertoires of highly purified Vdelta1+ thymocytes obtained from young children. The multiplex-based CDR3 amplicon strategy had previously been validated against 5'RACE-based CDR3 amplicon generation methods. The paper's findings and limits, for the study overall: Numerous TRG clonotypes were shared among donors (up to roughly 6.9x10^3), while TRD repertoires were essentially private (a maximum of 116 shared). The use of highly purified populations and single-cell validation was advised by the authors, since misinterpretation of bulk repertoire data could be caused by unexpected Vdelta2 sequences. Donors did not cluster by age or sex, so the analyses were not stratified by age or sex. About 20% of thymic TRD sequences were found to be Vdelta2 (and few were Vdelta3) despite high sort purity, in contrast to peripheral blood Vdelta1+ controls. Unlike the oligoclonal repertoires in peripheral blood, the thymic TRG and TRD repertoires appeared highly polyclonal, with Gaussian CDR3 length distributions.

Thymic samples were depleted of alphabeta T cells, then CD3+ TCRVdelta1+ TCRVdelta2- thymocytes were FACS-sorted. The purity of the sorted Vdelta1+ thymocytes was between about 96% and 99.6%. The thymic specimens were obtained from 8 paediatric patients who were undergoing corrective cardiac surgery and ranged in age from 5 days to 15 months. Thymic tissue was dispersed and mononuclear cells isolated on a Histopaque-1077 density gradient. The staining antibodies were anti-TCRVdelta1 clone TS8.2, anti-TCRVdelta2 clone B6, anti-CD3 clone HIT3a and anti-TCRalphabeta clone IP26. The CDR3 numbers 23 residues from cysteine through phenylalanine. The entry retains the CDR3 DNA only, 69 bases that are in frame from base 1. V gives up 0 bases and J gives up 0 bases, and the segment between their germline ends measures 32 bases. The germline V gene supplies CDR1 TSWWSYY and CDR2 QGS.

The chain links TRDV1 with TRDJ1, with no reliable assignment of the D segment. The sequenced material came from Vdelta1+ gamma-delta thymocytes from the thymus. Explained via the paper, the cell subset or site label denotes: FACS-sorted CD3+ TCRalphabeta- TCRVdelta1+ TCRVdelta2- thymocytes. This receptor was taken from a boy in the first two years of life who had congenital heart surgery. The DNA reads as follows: TGTGCTCTTGGGGAACTATCTACTATGCCTCGGCTGGAGCCCCCATTTTACACCGATAAACTCATCTTT. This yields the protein CALGELSTMPRLEPPFYTDKLIF.